The 26 T cell receptor beta chains below were found in one sample sequenced in a study of identical twins. TCRdb reanalysed the 5' RACE reads using MiXCR and keeps one entry per CDR3 protein. The table includes hundreds of thousands of distinct CDR3 sequences, 7.5% to 9.5% detected once. The sample was also reused in another study, on yellow fever vaccine responses in identical twins.

The source material was CD8+ T cells sorted from blood. These receptors were collected from a young woman in good health.

This clonotype has just a few counts. This chain links TRBV7-9 with TRBJ2-7; D uncertain. The germline CDR1 and CDR2 sequences are SEHNR and FQNEAQ (reference sequence). CDR3 size: 13 residues. Trimming removed 2 bases from V and 5 bases from J, with 10 bases in between. In nucleotides, the CDR3 is TGTGCCAGCAGCTTAATTCCGGGCCACGAGCAGTACTTC. As protein: CASSLIPGHEQYF.

This clonotype was seen more than once but under ten times. The gene calls are TRBV20-1 and TRBJ2-7, with TRBD2 matching 12 bases. Trimming removed 0 bases from V and 3 bases from J; junction bases left unmatched: 9. CDR1 DFQATT and CDR2 SNEGSKA come from the germline V gene (reference sequence). The CDR3 contains 17 residues. In DNA, the CDR3 is TGCAGTGCTAGAGATTCCCTGACTAGCGGGGGCCACTACGAGCAGTACTTC. Encoded protein: CSARDSLTSGGHYEQYF.

At least ten counts were recorded for this clonotype. J is TRBJ2-1 and V is TRBV29-1; 10 bases match TRBD1. With 5 bases clipped from V and 4 bases from J, the junction kept 11 bases outside the gene matches. In germline, CDR1 is SQVTM, CDR2 ANQGSEA. The CDR3 covers 16 residues. For the CDR3, the DNA is TGCAGCGTTCTCCTCCTCGACAGGGGGCTTTACAATGAGCAGTTCTTC. It translates to CSVLLLDRGLYNEQFF.

This clonotype was counted many times. This sequence joins TRBV4-3 and TRBJ1-2; 7 bases agree with TRBD1. CDR3 length: 13 residues. V gave up 0 bases and J gave up 5 bases; unmatched junction bases: 0. Germline CDR1 and CDR2: LGHNA and YSLEER. The chain's CDR3 is CASSQDRGYGYTF. CDR3 nucleotides: TGCGCCAGCAGCCAAGACAGGGGGTATGGCTACACCTTC.

The J gene is TRBJ2-5, the V gene TRBV7-2, with TRBD2 as a possible D gene (7 bases). This CDR3 region has 16 residues. Deletions cut 4 bases from V and 2 bases from J, with 17 bases between. Germline CDR1 is SGHTA and CDR2 is FQGNSA. The CDR3 protein is CASSSPWGGNQETQYF. The CDR3 DNA reads TGTGCCAGCAGCTCCCCGTGGGGGGGCAATCAAGAGACCCAGTACTTC. Full variable domain (rest looked up from reference TRBV7-2 and TRBJ2-5): GAGVSQSPSNKVTEKGKDVELRCDPISGHTALYWYRQSLGQGLEFLIYFQGNSAPDKSGLPSDRFSAERTGGSVSTLTIQRTQQEDSAVYLCASSSPWGGNQETQYFGPGTRLLVL.

This clonotype was counted at least ten times. The chain combines TRBV28 with TRBJ2-4; either TRBD1 or TRBD2 may fit D (6 bases each). There are 18 residues in the CDR3. Trimming removed 4 bases at V and 4 bases at J, with 23 bases between. Looked up from germline, CDR1 is MDHEN and CDR2 is SYDVKM. CDR3 coding DNA: TGTGCCAGCAGTTCCCCACGCCTTCGGGGGCAGGGTAAAAACATTCAGTACTTC. Amino acid sequence: CASSSPRLRGQGKNIQYF.

This clonotype was picked up a small number of times. This rearrangement joins TRBV11-1 to TRBJ2-5; 11 bases fit TRBD2. J was trimmed by 5 bases and V by 5 bases; bases with no gene match: 16. Per germline, CDR1 SGHAT and CDR2 FQDESV (reference sequence). CDR3 length: 18 amino acids. This CDR3 is CASSPPELAGGTKETQYF. The CDR3 coding sequence is TGTGCCAGCAGCCCACCAGAGCTAGCGGGAGGTACAAAGGAGACCCAGTACTTC.

J is TRBJ2-5 and V is TRBV10-2; D gene uncertain. Looked up from germline, CDR1 is WSHSY and CDR2 is SAAADI. With 5 bases removed from V and 0 bases from J, the gap between germline ends came to 13 bases. The CDR3 extends over 15 amino acids. Written as DNA, the CDR3 is TGCGCCAGCAGTAACGTGGAACCATACCAAGAGACCCAGTACTTC. Protein sequence: CASSNVEPYQETQYF.

This clonotype was seen a few times. V and J are TRBV2 and TRBJ2-2; D might be TRBD2 (5 bases). The CDR3 has 18 amino acids. Per the germline V gene, CDR1 is SNHLY and CDR2 is FYNNEI. Trimming shortened V by 7 bases and J by 3 bases, and 24 bases separated the two germline ends. The DNA for the CDR3 is TGTGCCAGCAAATTCTATGGCCCGGACTCCTCGGACACCGGGGAGCTGTTTTTT. Protein product: CASKFYGPDSSDTGELFF.

This clonotype was detected only a few times. The J gene is TRBJ2-1, the V gene TRBV5-1; D may match TRBD1 or TRBD2 (5 bases each). V was trimmed by 6 bases and J by 15 bases, leaving 19 bases between them. The CDR3 contains 12 residues. The germline CDR1 and CDR2 sequences are SGHRS and YFSETQ. The CDR3 spells CASIGTLATPFF. The CDR3 DNA is TGCGCCAGCATAGGGACCCTCGCTACCCCGTTCTTC. Looking up the rest from reference TRBV5-1 and TRBJ2-1 gives the full variable domain: KAGVTQTPRYLIKTRGQQVTLSCSPISGHRSVSWYQQTPGQGLQFLFEYFSETQRNKGNFPGRFSGRQFSNSRSEMNVSTLELGDSALYLCASIGTLATPFFGPGTRLTVL.

This rearrangement joins TRBV28 to TRBJ2-7; TRBD1 aligns across 7 bases. The CDR3 runs to 14 residues. Germline V lookup: CDR1 MDHEN, CDR2 SYDVKM. With V trimmed by 2 bases and J by 2 bases, 3 bases remained unmatched. Written as DNA, the CDR3 is TGTGCCAGCAGTTTAACAGGGGAAACCTACGAGCAGTACTTC. This translates into CASSLTGETYEQYF.

Only a few counts were recorded for this clonotype. The chain employs TRBV4-3 and TRBJ2-1; D unclear. V lost 3 bases, J lost 10 bases, and 16 bases lay in between. Germline V gene data show CDR1 as LGHNA and CDR2 as YSLEER. This CDR3 is 14 amino acids long. CDR3 in DNA: TGCGCCAGCAGCCAGGCTGTAGATGAGCGCGAGCAGTTCTTC. Translation gives CASSQAVDEREQFF.

A few counts support this clonotype. The chain links TRBV4-1 to TRBJ2-3; D uncertain. The germline V gene has CDR1 MGHRA and CDR2 YSYEKL. V was trimmed by 6 bases and J by 2 bases, leaving 12 bases between them. The CDR3 is made up of 14 amino acids. In DNA form, the CDR3 reads TGCGCCAGCAGTTATTCAGTGTCCACAGATACGCAGTATTTT. Its translation is CASSYSVSTDTQYF.

The CDR3 DNA sequence: TGTGCCAGCAGCTTGGCTAGCGGGAGATCCGGGACCCAGTACTTC. Translating it yields CASSLASGRSGTQYF. The V and J genes are TRBV13 and TRBJ2-5; 10 bases align to TRBD2. This CDR3 contains 15 residues. Trimming cost V 3 bases and J 7 bases; bases outside gene matches: 8. CDR1 and CDR2 from the germline V gene are PRHDT and FYEKMQ (reference sequence).

This clonotype showed up many times. This chain links TRBV7-3 with TRBJ1-1; D remains ambiguous. V shed 4 bases and J shed 7 bases, with 10 bases lying between them. The CDR3 runs 12 residues. Germline V CDR1 and CDR2: SGHTA, FQGTGA. CDR3 sequence reads: CASSSMGFEAFF. The CDR3 DNA reads TGTGCCAGCAGCTCGATGGGGTTTGAAGCTTTCTTT.

This clonotype was detected ten times or more. The chain employs TRBV29-1 and TRBJ2-1, with D possibly being TRBD2 (5 bases). The germline CDR1 and CDR2 sequences are SQVTM and ANQGSEA. The CDR3 contains 13 residues. V gave up 4 bases and J gave up 5 bases, with 12 bases separating them. The CDR3 DNA is TGCAGCGTTGGTAGCGAGACAAACAATGAGCAGTTCTTC. This sequence encodes CSVGSETNNEQFF.

About this clonotype: Being one base from a much bigger clone, this may be a read error. The chain couples TRBV10-3 to TRBJ2-1; D unresolved. CDR1 and CDR2 from the germline V gene are ENHRY and SYGVKD. The CDR3 runs 11 residues. V was shortened by 6 bases and J by 10 bases, with 10 bases between the two germline ends. The CDR3 nucleotides are TGTGCCATCAGGGAAGGCGCGGAGCAGTTCTTC. It yields the protein CAIREGAEQFF.

This clonotype was detected many times. V gene TRBV29-1 combines with J gene TRBJ1-4; D is uncertain. Germline values: CDR1 SQVTM, CDR2 ANQGSEA. Deletions cut 3 bases from V and 6 bases from J, with 11 bases between. This CDR3 contains 13 residues. CDR3 nucleotide sequence: TGCAGCGTTGAGATAGCAGGAGATGAAAAACTGTTTTTT. Translation: CSVEIAGDEKLFF.

This clonotype showed up many times. The chain uses TRBV6-1 and TRBJ2-2, with D possibly being TRBD1 or TRBD2 (5 bases each). Germline V CDR1 and CDR2: MNHNS, SASEGT. The V gene lost 4 bases and the J gene lost 3 bases, with 9 bases spanning the gap. The CDR3 totals 14 residues. CDR3 nucleotides: TGTGCCAGCAGTGGGGACGGTGACACCGGGGAGCTGTTTTTT. Its translation: CASSGDGDTGELFF.

This clonotype was observed at least ten times. CDR3 DNA: TGTGCCAGCAGCTTAGCCCCAGGGCTACAGGCAGAGACCCAGTACTTC. This codes for CASSLAPGLQAETQYF. The gene calls are TRBV7-9 and TRBJ2-5, with a possible D match to TRBD1 (5 bases). V was shortened by 0 bases and J by 4 bases, with 15 bases between the two germline ends. CDR1 and CDR2 (germline): SEHNR, FQNEAQ (reference sequence). This CDR3 comprises 16 residues.

This clonotype showed up just a few times. The rearrangement joins TRBV5-4 to TRBJ2-5, with D hard to call. Trimming removed 0 bases from V and 2 bases from J, with 23 bases in between. Germline V lookup: CDR1 SGHNT, CDR2 YYREEE (reference sequence). CDR3 length equals 19 residues. This CDR3 reads CASSLDWVWADNLQETQYF. The CDR3 DNA is TGTGCCAGCAGCTTGGATTGGGTGTGGGCAGACAATCTACAAGAGACCCAGTACTTC.

As to this clonotype: A single base separates this from a much larger clone, so it may be a read error. The chain employs TRBV20-1 and TRBJ2-1; 12 bases fit TRBD2. CDR1 and CDR2 (germline): DFQATT, SNEGSKA (reference sequence). The CDR3 runs to 16 residues. The CDR3, as DNA: TGCTGTGCTAGATCTGGACTAGCGGGACGGTGGAATGAGCAGTTCTTC. Its translation is CCARSGLAGRWNEQFF.

The chain links TRBV2 to TRBJ2-3; the match to TRBD2 covers 9 bases. This CDR3 contains 18 residues. CDR1 is SNHLY, CDR2 FYNNEI, per germline. J lost 0 bases, V lost 3 bases, and 10 bases had no gene match. CDR3 sequence: CASSDRLAGTFSTDTQYF. The CDR3 region has the DNA TGTGCCAGCAGTGATCGCCTAGCGGGGACATTTAGCACAGATACGCAGTATTTT.

This clonotype was observed at least ten times. The CDR3 coding sequence is TGCGCCAGCAGCCAAGTCGTAACTAGCGGAAACGTTTACAATGAGCAGTTCTTC. As protein: CASSQVVTSGNVYNEQFF. The chain carries TRBV4-1 and TRBJ2-1; 8 bases agree with TRBD2. Germline assignment: CDR1 MGHRA and CDR2 YSYEKL. Losses at the gene ends were 1 base for V and 4 bases for J; bases not matched to a gene: 12. The CDR3 sequence is 18 residues long.

In its sample, this clonotype was seen a few times. This chain links TRBV4-1 with TRBJ2-7, with D unresolved. This CDR3 contains 14 residues. The germline CDR1 and CDR2 sequences are MGHRA and YSYEKL. V lost 7 bases and J lost 0, with 13 bases in between. The CDR3 sequence: CASTLEYSSYEQYF. The CDR3 DNA follows: TGCGCCAGCACCCTGGAGTATAGCTCCTACGAGCAGTACTTC.

This clonotype has ten or more counts. The chain links TRBV20-1 to TRBJ2-1; 7 bases map to TRBD2. This CDR3 spans 12 amino acids. Per germline, CDR1 DFQATT and CDR2 SNEGSKA (reference sequence). After removal of 6 bases from V and 4 bases from J, the junction contained 3 bases not matched to a gene. The CDR3 DNA sequence: TGCAGTGCAGGACTAGGGTACAATGAGCAGTTCTTC. It yields the protein CSAGLGYNEQFF.